Below, 16 T cell receptor beta chains from the same sample are listed, as sequenced in a study of technical replicates of blood from a handful of donors (dated by TCRdb to between 2016 and 2019). Library generation was performed with the immunoSEQ multiplex PCR assay. In TCRdb, the immuneACCESS table is reduced to in-frame sequences with V and J assigned. These tables do not hold every clone; where another copy was compared, an unresolved V gene accounts for under half, and the others remain unexplained. The sample data list 55,000 to 85,000 clones, and roughly 97% of these were observed just once. The top ten clones comprise 0.2% to 0.25% of the sample. The sequenced sample consisted of T cells isolated from PBMCs. The receptors here all came from a human donor in good health.

This clone is a singleton in its sample. V and J are TRBV5-4 and TRBJ2-2; a weak D match, TRBD2 (5 bases). Germline-derived CDR1 and CDR2 are SGHNT and YYREEE (reference sequence). The V end lost 1 base, the J end lost 5 bases, and 18 bases lay between the germline ends. The CDR3 contains 17 residues. The CDR3 loop reads CASSLTSAGSGTGELFF. For the CDR3, the DNA is TGTGCCAGCAGCTTGACGTCCGCGGGTTCCGGGACCGGGGAGCTGTTTTTT.

V usage is TRBV10-2 and J usage is TRBJ2-1, with D possibly TRBD2 on 5 matching bases. Trimming took off 8 bases at V and 7 bases at J, with 15 bases between the two ends. Germline values: CDR1 WSHSY, CDR2 SAAADI. This CDR3 comprises 13 residues. The CDR3 sequence: CASLRLPPNEQFF. The CDR3 DNA reads TGCGCCAGCTTGAGACTACCACCTAATGAGCAGTTCTTC.

The chain couples TRBV4-1 to TRBJ1-2; no clear D gene. Trimming took 0 bases from V and 2 from J, leaving 10 bases between them. The CDR3 is made up of 15 amino acids. Germline CDR1 MGHRA, CDR2 YSYEKL. The CDR3 here is CASSQDGRQNYGYTF. As DNA, the CDR3 is TGCGCCAGCAGCCAAGATGGTAGACAAAACTATGGCTACACCTTC.

Worth noting for this clone: This CDR3 is also generated by other DNA sequences in the sample. The chain joins TRBV5-6 to TRBJ2-2; D is uncertain. V dropped 1 base and J dropped 6 bases, with 4 bases sitting between them. There are 12 residues in the CDR3. Looked up from germline, CDR1 is SGHDT and CDR2 is YYEEEE. CDR3: CASSLWPGELFF. CDR3 in DNA: TGTGCCAGCAGCTTGTGGCCCGGGGAGCTGTTTTTT.

The V and J genes are TRBV29-1 and TRBJ2-3; possibly TRBD2 for D (5 bases). CDR3 length: 15 residues. V was clipped by 5 bases and J by 4 bases, with 19 bases between them. Germline V gives CDR1 SQVTM, CDR2 ANQGSEA. The CDR3, as DNA: TGCAGCGTTCGGAGCCCGGGATTAAACCCAGATACGCAGTATTTT. Translating it yields CSVRSPGLNPDTQYF.

CDR3 sequence: CASSRRWRGTDTQYF. CDR3 nucleotide sequence: TGTGCCAGCAGCCGACGATGGCGGGGCACAGATACGCAGTATTTT. V and J are TRBV12-1 and TRBJ2-3; TRBD2 reflects the table's D call only, with no check against the DNA. TRBV12-1 is a pseudogene locus. The CDR3 length is 15 residues.

This chain links TRBV5-4 with TRBJ2-1; 9 positions match TRBD1. V was clipped by 2 bases and J by 7 bases; unmatched bases: 4. Germline-derived CDR1 and CDR2 are SGHNT and YYREEE (reference sequence). The CDR3 has 14 amino acids. CDR3 DNA sequence: TGTGCCAGCAGCTTACAGGGGGCTTTTAATGAGCAGTTCTTC. Protein sequence: CASSLQGAFNEQFF.

V gene TRBV30 combines with J gene TRBJ1-2; maybe TRBD1 (5 bases). Per germline, CDR1 GTSNPN and CDR2 SVGIG (reference sequence). This CDR3 region has 11 residues. The V and J ends lost 6 bases and 9 bases respectively, with 14 bases between them. The CDR3 protein is CACKGLVSYTF. The CDR3 DNA is TGTGCCTGTAAGGGGCTTGTTAGCTACACCTTC.

The chain recombines TRBV18 with TRBJ1-3; 9 positions match TRBD1. CDR3 length: 15 residues. V lost 0 bases and J lost 8; bases outside the gene matches: 5. The germline V gene encodes CDR1 KGHSH and CDR2 LQKENI. The chain's CDR3 is CASSPPRDRAYTIYF. CDR3 bases: TGTGCCAGCTCACCACCGAGGGACAGGGCATACACCATATATTTT. Looking up the rest from reference TRBV18 and TRBJ1-3 gives the full variable domain: NAGVMQNPRHLVRRRGQEARLRCSPMKGHSHVYWYRQLPEEGLKFMVYLQKENIIDESGMPKERFSAEFPKEGPSILRIQQVVRGDSAAYFCASSPPRDRAYTIYFGEGSWLTVV.

This chain connects TRBV18 to TRBJ1-2; 10 nucleotides line up with TRBD1. V dropped 4 bases and J dropped 6; count of bases not matched to a gene: 8. The CDR3 sequence is 15 residues long. Germline loops: CDR1 KGHSH, CDR2 LQKENI. Here the CDR3 DNA reads TGTGCCAGCTCACTCTCGACAGGGGGCGTCAATGGCTACACCTTC. Protein sequence: CASSLSTGGVNGYTF. The full variable domain, rest sourced from reference TRBV18 and TRBJ1-2, is NAGVMQNPRHLVRRRGQEARLRCSPMKGHSHVYWYRQLPEEGLKFMVYLQKENIIDESGMPKERFSAEFPKEGPSILRIQQVVRGDSAAYFCASSLSTGGVNGYTFGSGTRLTVV.

The chain carries TRBV6-4 and TRBJ1-2; no clear D. CDR1 is MRHNA and CDR2 is SNTAGT in the germline V gene. This CDR3 comprises 15 residues. Trimming took 6 bases from V and 2 from J, leaving 16 bases between them. The CDR3 protein is CASRDRSWPNYGYTF. The CDR3 DNA is TGTGCCAGCAGAGATCGCTCATGGCCCAACTATGGCTACACCTTC.

The V call is TRBV7-9, the J call TRBJ1-1; D unclear. Germline assignment: CDR1 SEHNR and CDR2 FQNEAQ (reference sequence). Trimming shortened V by 1 base and J by 1 base, and 7 bases separated the two germline ends. The CDR3 is made up of 14 amino acids. The CDR3 DNA sequence: TGTGCCAGCAGCTTAGGAGGGCAGAACACTGAAGCTTTCTTT. Translation gives CASSLGGQNTEAFF.

CDR3: CASTRDRGSEGETQYF. The CDR3 DNA follows: TGTGCCAGCACGAGGGACAGGGGCTCCGAAGGGGAGACCCAGTACTTC. The chain uses TRBV11-3 and TRBJ2-5; the match to TRBD1 covers 10 bases. Germline lookup yields CDR1 SGHNT and CDR2 YENEEA. V lost 7 bases, J lost 5 bases, and 13 bases stayed unmatched. The CDR3 loop spans 16 amino acids.

The rearrangement links TRBV7-9 to TRBJ2-3, with 8 positions matching TRBD2. Germline lookup yields CDR1 SEHNR and CDR2 FQNEAQ (reference sequence). V was clipped by 5 bases and J by 6 bases; unmatched bases: 10. This CDR3 has 15 residues. DNA for the CDR3: TGTGCCAGCAGCCTGACTAGCGCCAGAGGGGATACGCAGTATTTT. Its protein product is CASSLTSARGDTQYF.

V gene TRBV6-5 combines with J gene TRBJ1-2, with 7 nucleotides matching TRBD1. V lost 2 bases and J lost 4; bases outside the gene matches: 4. CDR1 is MNHEY, CDR2 SVGAGI, per germline. The CDR3 loop spans 14 amino acids. CDR3 sequence reads: CASSYASGGYGYTF. The DNA for the CDR3 is TGTGCCAGCAGTTACGCCTCAGGGGGCTATGGCTACACCTTC.

V and J are TRBV7-8 and TRBJ1-1; D call uncertain. Germline lookup yields CDR1 SGHVS and CDR2 FQNEAQ. The V gene lost 3 bases and the J gene lost 0 bases, with 5 bases spanning the gap. The length of the CDR3 is 13 residues. The CDR3 DNA follows: TGTGCCAGCAGCTTGTATATGAACACTGAAGCTTTCTTT. Its translation is CASSLYMNTEAFF.